This is a list of T cell receptor beta chains from one sample in a study of T cell responses to AZD1222 COVID-19 vaccine. Produced via immunoSEQ multiplex PCR; TCRdb's table is partial and in-frame only. Here the sample spans around 200,000 clones, 90% to 95% being singletons. The sequences come from peripheral blood, collected 28 days after the second AZD1222 dose. These receptor sequences come from an adult who received the AZD1222 COVID-19 vaccine. The CDR3 runs from the conserved cysteine through the conserved F or W.

CDR3 protein: CSVEYPGTGVYEQYF
CDR3 length: 15
V gene: TRBV29-1
J gene: TRBJ2-7

CDR3 protein: CASSPGQGATNEKLFF
CDR3 length: 16
V gene: TRBV23-1
J gene: TRBJ1-4

CDR3 protein: CASSVDRATGELFF
CDR3 length: 14
V gene: TRBV25-1
J gene: TRBJ2-2

CDR3 protein: CASRLAGLAKNIQYF
CDR3 length: 15
V gene: TRBV19
J gene: TRBJ2-4

CDR3 protein: CASSLDYAGSYGYTF
CDR3 length: 15
V gene: TRBV7-2
J gene: TRBJ1-2

CDR3 protein: CASSLPGFATNEKLFF
CDR3 length: 16
V gene: TRBV28
J gene: TRBJ1-4

CDR3 protein: CASSYAAPNF
CDR3 length: 10
V gene: TRBV6-2/TRBV6-3
J gene: TRBJ2-7

CDR3 protein: CASSQGIGATTGELFF
CDR3 length: 16
V gene: TRBV3-1/TRBV3-2
J gene: TRBJ2-2

CDR3 protein: CASSLEAGGSYEQYF
CDR3 length: 15
V gene: TRBV7-2
J gene: TRBJ2-7

CDR3 protein: CASSTGSLAGGRKETQYF
CDR3 length: 18
V gene: TRBV19
J gene: TRBJ2-5

CDR3 protein: CASSVDPTMNTEAFF
CDR3 length: 15
V gene: TRBV5-1
J gene: TRBJ1-1

CDR3 protein: CSVGYTAGNTIYF
CDR3 length: 13
V gene: TRBV29-1
J gene: TRBJ1-3

CDR3 protein: CASTRTSSYNEQFF
CDR3 length: 14
V gene: TRBV27
J gene: TRBJ2-1

CDR3 protein: CASSLVTGGPRGGYTF
CDR3 length: 16
V gene: TRBV5-1
J gene: TRBJ1-2

CDR3 protein: CASSTGQGTPQETQYF
CDR3 length: 16
V gene: TRBV5-1
J gene: TRBJ2-5

CDR3 protein: CASSYSNNEQFF
CDR3 length: 12
V gene: TRBV6-5
J gene: TRBJ2-1

CDR3 protein: CASSGVRVGYGYTF
CDR3 length: 14
V gene: TRBV2
J gene: TRBJ1-2

CDR3 protein: CASSLLDEQFF
CDR3 length: 11
V gene: TRBV5-1
J gene: TRBJ2-1

CDR3 protein: CASSSRDRYEQYF
CDR3 length: 13
V gene: TRBV11-2
J gene: TRBJ2-7

CDR3 protein: CASSFLEGDNSPLHF
CDR3 length: 15
V gene: TRBV5-1
J gene: TRBJ1-6

CDR3 protein: CASSANLGQATQYF
CDR3 length: 14
V gene: TRBV9
J gene: TRBJ2-3

CDR3 protein: CASSSEGQSGAEAFF
CDR3 length: 15
V gene: TRBV13
J gene: TRBJ1-1

CDR3 protein: CASSPGTGVRETQYF
CDR3 length: 15
V gene: TRBV18
J gene: TRBJ2-5

CDR3 protein: CASCPSGSYGYTF
CDR3 length: 13
V gene: TRBV19
J gene: TRBJ1-2

CDR3 protein: CASSVSADAEAFF
CDR3 length: 13
V gene: TRBV9
J gene: TRBJ1-1

CDR3 protein: CASSQFNIRDNTEAFF
CDR3 length: 16
V gene: TRBV4-3
J gene: TRBJ1-1

CDR3 protein: CASSQDMAGTYGYTF
CDR3 length: 15
V gene: TRBV4-3
J gene: TRBJ1-2

CDR3 protein: CASSQEAGPNSPLHF
CDR3 length: 15
V gene: TRBV4-3
J gene: TRBJ1-6

CDR3 protein: CASSIGTSAADTQYF
CDR3 length: 15
V gene: TRBV19
J gene: TRBJ2-3

CDR3 protein: CASSGLTNEKLFF
CDR3 length: 13
V gene: TRBV10-2
J gene: TRBJ1-4

CDR3 protein: CASSPGTGPSYEQYF
CDR3 length: 15
V gene: TRBV4-1
J gene: TRBJ2-7

CDR3 protein: CASSLRGRAPYEQYF
CDR3 length: 15
V gene: TRBV28
J gene: TRBJ2-7

CDR3 protein: CASSFYTDTQYF
CDR3 length: 12
V gene: TRBV12-3/TRBV12-4
J gene: TRBJ2-3

CDR3 protein: CASSLSFTVVPFF
CDR3 length: 13
V gene: TRBV12-3/TRBV12-4
J gene: TRBJ1-4

CDR3 protein: CASKDRGHATGETDTQYF
CDR3 length: 18
V gene: TRBV21-1
J gene: TRBJ2-3

CDR3 protein: CASSLDIHPNEQYF
CDR3 length: 14
V gene: TRBV7-9
J gene: TRBJ2-7

CDR3 protein: CASSLEAGGNTEAFF
CDR3 length: 15
V gene: TRBV7-6
J gene: TRBJ1-1

CDR3 protein: CASRGIQISGNTIYF
CDR3 length: 15
V gene: TRBV24-1
J gene: TRBJ1-3

CDR3 protein: CASSLEPQGTNYGYTF
CDR3 length: 16
V gene: TRBV5-1
J gene: TRBJ1-2

CDR3 protein: CASSEETQYF
CDR3 length: 10
V gene: TRBV2
J gene: TRBJ2-5

CDR3 protein: CASSLRGSNQPQHF
CDR3 length: 14
V gene: TRBV27
J gene: TRBJ1-5

CDR3 protein: CATSRDFWGDYGYTF
CDR3 length: 15
V gene: TRBV15
J gene: TRBJ1-2

CDR3 protein: CASSLQFNQPQHF
CDR3 length: 13
V gene: TRBV12-3/TRBV12-4
J gene: TRBJ1-5

CDR3 protein: CASRTTGTGATEAFF
CDR3 length: 15
V gene: TRBV6-5
J gene: TRBJ1-1

CDR3 protein: CASSLVSGSANEQYF
CDR3 length: 15
V gene: TRBV7-9
J gene: TRBJ2-7

CDR3 protein: CASSSLGGREYF
CDR3 length: 12
V gene: TRBV27
J gene: TRBJ2-7

CDR3 protein: CASSEDSCTDTQYF
CDR3 length: 14
V gene: TRBV6-4
J gene: TRBJ2-3

CDR3 protein: CASSFLAGEQFF
CDR3 length: 12
V gene: TRBV28
J gene: TRBJ2-1

CDR3 protein: CASSLGGQGSEKLFF
CDR3 length: 15
V gene: TRBV5-8
J gene: TRBJ1-4

CDR3 protein: CASSLARVGGELFF
CDR3 length: 14
V gene: TRBV7-6
J gene: TRBJ2-2

CDR3 protein: CASRGGMNTEAFF
CDR3 length: 13
V gene: TRBV25-1
J gene: TRBJ1-1

CDR3 protein: CASSSDRAAGNTIYF
CDR3 length: 15
V gene: TRBV13
J gene: TRBJ1-3

CDR3 protein: CASTPGGTGGEKLFF
CDR3 length: 15
V gene: TRBV19
J gene: TRBJ1-4

CDR3 protein: CAWSRGEKLFF
CDR3 length: 11
V gene: TRBV30
J gene: TRBJ1-4